This T cell receptor (beta chain) was recovered during a study of T cell changes during pregnancy in multiple sclerosis (dated 2019 in TCRdb). With regard to the full study: In women with multiple sclerosis, the researchers looked at how the T cell repertoire shifted as pregnancy progressed.

Of note for this clone: This clone's antigen is unknown. Base-call qualities are not available, and no considerably larger clone is one nucleotide away.

V is cut back by 2 bases and J by 8 bases, with 3 bases in the junction unmatched. The CDR3 runs 12 amino acids, cysteine and phenylalanine included. Only the CDR3 part of the read is kept: 36 bases, read in frame from the first base. In the germline V gene, CDR1 corresponds to SQVTM and CDR2 to ANQGSEA. To prepare the library, the immunoSEQ multiplex PCR assay was applied. The clones in this table, taken by TCRdb from immuneACCESS, are in-frame only. Not every clone is retained; where verified, under half of the shortfall comes from an unresolved V gene, and the cause of the rest is unknown. Present in this sample are just over 40,000 clones, about 89% of which were seen just once. The ten largest clones represent roughly 0.48% of the sample.

The rearrangement joined TRBV29-1 to TRBJ2-4; TRBD2 agrees with 7 junctional bases. This TCR was recovered from a female donor with multiple sclerosis, enrolled in a pregnancy study. The sequencing used CD4+ T cells from peripheral blood mononuclear cells, collected in the first trimester of pregnancy. The nucleotide sequence reads TGCAGCGTTGAAATGGGGAGGGACATTCAGTACTTC. Translated, it gives CSVEMGRDIQYF. With all but the CDR3 taken from the reference TRBV29-1 and TRBJ2-4 genes, the full variable domain is: SAVISQKPSRDICQRGTSLTIQCQVDSQVTMMFWYRQQPGQSLTLIATANQGSEATYESGFVIDKFPISRPNLTFSTLTVSNMSPEDSSIYLCSVEMGRDIQYFGAGTRLSVL.